This T cell receptor beta chain originates from a study of T cells after posttransplantation cyclophosphamide. Concerning this clone: Antigen: not known.

On the day of bone marrow donation, the related graft donor provided peripheral blood. Study-level points and caveats: Later post-transplant blood repertoires were often dominated by donor CD8+ memory clones. Blood and skin or GI T cell repertoires showed limited TRB overlap.

This CDR3 is 14 amino acids long. V was pared by 4 bases and J by 7 bases, with 15 bases between. Per germline, CDR1 SGHRS and CDR2 YFSETQ. Produced via immunoSEQ multiplex PCR; TCRdb's table is partial and in-frame only. The sample gives about 47,000 clones, roughly 93% of which show up once; approximately 3.1% is in the top ten. This receptor was taken from a woman aged 45-59 years in good health and a related stem cell transplant donor. This rearrangement joins TRBV5-1 to TRBJ1-5; tentatively, D is TRBD1 (5 bases). Sequencing used PBMCs. The CDR3 sequence: CASSPIGSGQPQHF. The CDR3 DNA reads TGCGCCAGCAGCCCCATTGGGTCAGGGCAGCCCCAGCATTTT.